This T cell receptor beta chain emerged from a study of identical twins. Study-wide points: The same donors were not followed; conclusions instead depended on cross-sectional statistical analysis. Among monozygotic twins, out-of-frame TCR alpha sharing exceeded what models predicted.

This clonotype was seen a few times. Its antigen is undetermined. CDR1 DFQATT and CDR2 SNEGSKA come from the germline V gene (reference sequence). Trimming took off 6 bases at V and 6 bases at J, with 12 bases between the two ends. This CDR3 comprises 11 residues. In TCRdb, the 5' RACE reads were re-called with MiXCR into one record per CDR3 protein. The repertoire includes a few hundred thousand distinct CDR3 sequences, about 16% of them detected once, and roughly 0.46% sits in the top ten. The sample was also linked to a second study, of yellow fever vaccine responses in identical twins. That work contributes: On the reported evidence, twins' vaccine T cell responses seemed partly convergent and partly personalized.

The rearrangement uses TRBV20-1 and TRBJ2-7; D unclear. The source material was CD4+ T cells sorted from blood. This receptor was taken from a woman younger than 35 in good health. CDR3: CSAVRITEQYF. The CDR3 DNA reads as TGCAGTGCCGTCAGGATAACCGAGCAGTACTTC.